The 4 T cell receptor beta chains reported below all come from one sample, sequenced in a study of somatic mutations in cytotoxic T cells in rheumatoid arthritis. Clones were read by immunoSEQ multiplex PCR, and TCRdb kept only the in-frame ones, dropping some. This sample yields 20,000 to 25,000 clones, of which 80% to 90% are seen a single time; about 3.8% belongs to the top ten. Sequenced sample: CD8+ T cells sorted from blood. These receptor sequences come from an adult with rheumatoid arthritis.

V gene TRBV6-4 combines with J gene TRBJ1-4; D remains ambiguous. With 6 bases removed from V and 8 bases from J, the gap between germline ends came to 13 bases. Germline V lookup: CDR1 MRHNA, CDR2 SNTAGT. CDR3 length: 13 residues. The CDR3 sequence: CASSPGPEEKLFF. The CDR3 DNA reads TGTGCCAGCAGCCCTGGACCGGAGGAAAAACTGTTTTTT.

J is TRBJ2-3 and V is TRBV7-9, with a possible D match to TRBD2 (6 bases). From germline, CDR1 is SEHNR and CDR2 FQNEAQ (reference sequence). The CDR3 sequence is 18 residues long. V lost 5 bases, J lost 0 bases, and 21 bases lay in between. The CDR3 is CASSLPIGRGVSTDTQYF. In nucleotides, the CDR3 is TGTGCCAGCAGCCTACCAATAGGGCGGGGCGTTAGCACAGATACGCAGTATTTT. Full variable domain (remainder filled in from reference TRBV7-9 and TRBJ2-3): DTGVSQNPRHKITKRGQNVTFRCDPISEHNRLYWYRQTLGQGPEFLTYFQNEAQLEKSRLLSDRFSAERPKGSFSTLEIQRTEQGDSAMYLCASSLPIGRGVSTDTQYFGPGTRLTVL.

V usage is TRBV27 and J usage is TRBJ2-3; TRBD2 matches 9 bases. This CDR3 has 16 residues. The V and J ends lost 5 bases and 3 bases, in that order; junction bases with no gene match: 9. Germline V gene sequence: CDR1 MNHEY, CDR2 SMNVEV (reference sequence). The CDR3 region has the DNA TGTGCCAGCAGTCCCCCGCGGGGGGGCCTTACAGATACGCAGTATTTT. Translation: CASSPPRGGLTDTQYF.

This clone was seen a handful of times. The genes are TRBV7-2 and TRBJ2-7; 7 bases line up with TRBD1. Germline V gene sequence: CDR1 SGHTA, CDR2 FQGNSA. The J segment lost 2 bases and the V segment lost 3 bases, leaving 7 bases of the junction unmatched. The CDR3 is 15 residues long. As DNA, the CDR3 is TGTGCCAGCAGCTTGGACAGGTCCTCGACCTACGAGCAGTACTTC. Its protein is CASSLDRSSTYEQYF.